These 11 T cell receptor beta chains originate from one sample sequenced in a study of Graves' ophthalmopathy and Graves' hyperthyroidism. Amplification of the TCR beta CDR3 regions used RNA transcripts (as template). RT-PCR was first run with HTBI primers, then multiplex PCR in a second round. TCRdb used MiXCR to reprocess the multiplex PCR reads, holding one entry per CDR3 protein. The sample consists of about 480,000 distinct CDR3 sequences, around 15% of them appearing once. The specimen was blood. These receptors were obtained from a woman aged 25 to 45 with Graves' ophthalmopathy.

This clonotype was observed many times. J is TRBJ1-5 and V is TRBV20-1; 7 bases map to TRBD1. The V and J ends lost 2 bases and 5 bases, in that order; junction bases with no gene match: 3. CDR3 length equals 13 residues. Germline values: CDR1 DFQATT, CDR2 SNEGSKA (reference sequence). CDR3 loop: CSARPGGDQPQHF. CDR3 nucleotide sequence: TGCAGTGCTAGACCAGGGGGGGATCAGCCCCAGCATTTT.

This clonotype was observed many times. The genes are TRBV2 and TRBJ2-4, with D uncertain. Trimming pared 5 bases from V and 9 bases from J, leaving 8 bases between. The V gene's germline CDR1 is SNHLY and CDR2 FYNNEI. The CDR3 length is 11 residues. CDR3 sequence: CASSIKVIQYF. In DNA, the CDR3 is TGTGCCAGCAGTATTAAGGTCATTCAGTACTTC.

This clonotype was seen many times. CDR3 loop: CSAVGTSRLGYSETQYF. In DNA, the CDR3 is TGCAGTGCCGTGGGGACTAGCCGGCTAGGTTATTCGGAGACCCAGTACTTC. The chain joins TRBV20-1 to TRBJ2-5; 9 nucleotides agree with TRBD2. CDR3 size: 17 residues. The J segment lost 5 bases and the V segment lost 6 bases, leaving 19 bases of the junction unmatched. Per germline, CDR1 DFQATT and CDR2 SNEGSKA (reference sequence).

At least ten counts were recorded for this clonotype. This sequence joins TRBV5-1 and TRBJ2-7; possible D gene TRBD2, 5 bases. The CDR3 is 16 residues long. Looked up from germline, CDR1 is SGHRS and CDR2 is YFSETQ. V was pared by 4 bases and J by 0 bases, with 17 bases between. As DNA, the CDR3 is TGCGCCAGCAGCCCCCTAGCCGGGTCGAGCTCCTACGAGCAGTACTTC. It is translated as CASSPLAGSSSYEQYF.

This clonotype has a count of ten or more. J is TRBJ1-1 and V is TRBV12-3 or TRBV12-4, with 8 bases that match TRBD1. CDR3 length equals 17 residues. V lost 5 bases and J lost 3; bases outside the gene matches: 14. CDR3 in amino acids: CASSPLPGQGSDTEAFF. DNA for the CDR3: TGTGCCAGCAGTCCTCTACCCGGACAGGGATCGGACACTGAAGCTTTCTTT.

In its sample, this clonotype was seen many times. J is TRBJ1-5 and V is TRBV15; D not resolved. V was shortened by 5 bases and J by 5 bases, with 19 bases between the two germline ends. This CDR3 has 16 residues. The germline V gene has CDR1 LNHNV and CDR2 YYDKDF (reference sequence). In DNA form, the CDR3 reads TGTGCCACCAGCTCGCGATTGATTGAAACGGATCAGCCCCAGCATTTT. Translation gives CATSSRLIETDQPQHF.

For the CDR3, the DNA is TGCGCCAGCAGCTCCACGGGACAGGGGAAGGGCGAGCAGTACTTC. Protein: CASSSTGQGKGEQYF. The V and J genes are TRBV5-1 and TRBJ2-7; 10 bases align to TRBD1. V lost 3 bases, J lost 6 bases, and 9 bases stayed unmatched. Germline V gives CDR1 SGHRS, CDR2 YFSETQ. CDR3 size: 15 residues.

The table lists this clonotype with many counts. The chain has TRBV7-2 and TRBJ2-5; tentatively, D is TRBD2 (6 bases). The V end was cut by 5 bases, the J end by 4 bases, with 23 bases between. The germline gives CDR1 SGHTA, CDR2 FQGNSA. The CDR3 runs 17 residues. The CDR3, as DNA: TGTGCCAGCAGCCCCTCTAGATCGGGGGAGGCCGGAGAGACCCAGTACTTC. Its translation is CASSPSRSGEAGETQYF.

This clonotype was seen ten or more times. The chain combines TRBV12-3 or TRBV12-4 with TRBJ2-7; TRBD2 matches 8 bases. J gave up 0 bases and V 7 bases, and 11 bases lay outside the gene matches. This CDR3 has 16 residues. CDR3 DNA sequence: TGTGCCAGCACCTATAGCGGGGTGTCGGGCTCCTACGAGCAGTACTTC. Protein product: CASTYSGVSGSYEQYF.

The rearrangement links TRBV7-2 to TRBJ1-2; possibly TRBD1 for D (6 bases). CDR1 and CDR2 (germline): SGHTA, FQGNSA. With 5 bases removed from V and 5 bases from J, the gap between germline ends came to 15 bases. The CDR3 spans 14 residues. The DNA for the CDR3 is TGTGCCAGCAGCCCCCAGAGAGGGGGGTATGGCTACACCTTC. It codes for CASSPQRGGYGYTF.

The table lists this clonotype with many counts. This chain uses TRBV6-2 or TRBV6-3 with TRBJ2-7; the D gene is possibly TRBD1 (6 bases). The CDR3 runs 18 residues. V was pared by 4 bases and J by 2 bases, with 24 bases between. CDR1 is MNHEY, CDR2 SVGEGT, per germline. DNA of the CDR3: TGTGCCAGCAGTTCCCGATTCCACACAGGGCGATGGGCCTACGAGCAGTACTTC. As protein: CASSSRFHTGRWAYEQYF.